The next 15 T cell receptor beta chains were all read from a single sample in a study of PD-1 blockade in classical Hodgkin lymphoma (dated by TCRdb to about 2020). The sample's time point label, decoded: cycle 4 day 1 (C4D1), after 6 weeks of nivolumab. Every trial patient had relapsed following autologous stem cell transplantation, and prior brentuximab vedotin exposure was what differed among cohorts A, B and C. Receptors were amplified or captured by the immunoSEQ multiplex PCR assay. TCRdb holds this immuneACCESS table with in-frame rearrangements only. Some clones are missing; in checked studies, unresolved V genes explain under half, and the rest has no known cause. The sample data list approximately 96,000 clones, and just over 90% of these were observed just once. The ten largest clones represent approximately 2% of the sample. The sequencing used peripheral blood mononuclear cells (PBMCs), collected before the fourth cycle of nivolumab. These receptors were obtained from a human donor with classical Hodgkin lymphoma.

V gene TRBV4-1 combines with J gene TRBJ2-2; TRBD2 agrees at 7 bases. The CDR3 runs to 18 residues. Germline V gives CDR1 MGHRA, CDR2 YSYEKL. The ends lost 1 base at V and 4 bases at J; junction bases unmatched: 12. CDR3 sequence: CASSQVSSGTILTGELFF. For the CDR3, the DNA is TGCGCCAGCAGCCAAGTATCTAGCGGAACAATACTCACCGGGGAGCTGTTTTTT.

V gene TRBV5-1 combines with J gene TRBJ1-1; 11 nucleotides line up with TRBD1. The CDR3 covers 15 residues. The V gene's germline CDR1 is SGHRS and CDR2 YFSETQ. J gave up 1 base and V 4 bases, and 3 bases lay outside the gene matches. CDR3 nucleotide sequence: TGCGCCAGCAGCCGGGACAGGGGGACGAACACTGAAGCTTTCTTT. Protein: CASSRDRGTNTEAFF.

The chain couples TRBV11-3 to TRBJ2-1; TRBD2 might be the D (5 bases). The CDR3 is 13 amino acids. Germline CDR1 and CDR2: SGHNT and YENEEA. With 1 base removed from V and 4 bases from J, the gap between germline ends came to 5 bases. In DNA form, the CDR3 reads TGTGCCAGCAGCTTAGCGGGGTACAATGAGCAGTTCTTC. It is translated as CASSLAGYNEQFF.

J is TRBJ1-1 and V is TRBV6-4; D may be TRBD1 (5 bases). Trimming left V 3 bases short and J 9 bases short, with 14 bases between. The germline V gene encodes CDR1 MRHNA and CDR2 SNTAGT. The CDR3 totals 13 residues. The CDR3 reads CASSEGQGTQAFF. As DNA, the CDR3 is TGTGCCAGCAGTGAAGGGCAGGGAACCCAAGCTTTCTTT.

This clone was picked up a small number of times. The chain recombines TRBV6-6 with TRBJ2-1; TRBD1 matches 7 bases. The V gene's germline CDR1 is MNHNY and CDR2 SVGAGI (reference sequence). The junction had 7 bases not matched to a gene; V was cut back by 6 bases and J by 8 bases. The CDR3 is 13 amino acids. CDR3 in amino acids: CASSRQGKYEQFF. As DNA, the CDR3 is TGTGCCAGCAGCCGACAGGGAAAGTATGAGCAGTTCTTC.

The V gene is TRBV7-7, the J gene TRBJ1-4; D gene unclear. Germline V CDR1 and CDR2: SSHAT, FNYEAQ (reference sequence). V gave up 5 bases and J gave up 11 bases, with 12 bases separating them. The CDR3 runs 12 residues. Here the CDR3 reads CASSPLKGKLFF. For the CDR3, the DNA is TGTGCCAGCAGCCCTCTCAAGGGTAAACTGTTTTTT.

The gene calls are TRBV30 and TRBJ2-7; D possibly corresponds to TRBD1 (5 bases). The ends were cut back, 4 bases at V and 7 bases at J, with 20 bases in the middle. This CDR3 comprises 14 residues. Germline V gives CDR1 GTSNPN, CDR2 SVGIG (reference sequence). The CDR3 DNA follows: TGTGCCTGGAAGGTGGTAAGGGGTGAAGAAGAGCAGTACTTC. Residues: CAWKVVRGEEEQYF.

The V gene is TRBV28, the J gene TRBJ2-7; TRBD2 agrees at 7 bases. CDR1 and CDR2 (germline): MDHEN, SYDVKM. Trimming took 6 bases from V and 5 from J; bases not matched to a gene: 10. The CDR3 has 14 residues. CDR3 residues: CASSRAGGGNEQYF. As DNA, the CDR3 is TGTGCCAGCAGCCGAGCGGGCGGGGGAAACGAGCAGTACTTC.

This chain connects TRBV7-8 to TRBJ2-7; TRBD1 agrees at 7 bases. V was pared by 1 base and J by 1 base, with 4 bases of the junction left unmatched. Looked up from germline, CDR1 is SGHVS and CDR2 is FQNEAQ. This CDR3 has 15 amino acids. CDR3: CASSLVQGKSYEQYF. CDR3 bases: TGTGCCAGCAGCTTAGTACAGGGGAAATCCTACGAGCAGTACTTC.

The V gene is TRBV19, the J gene TRBJ1-3, with a tentative D call TRBD1 (5 bases). The CDR3 has 16 amino acids. The V gene lost 5 bases and the J gene lost 2 bases, with 16 bases spanning the gap. Germline V gives CDR1 LNHDA, CDR2 SQIVND (reference sequence). DNA for the CDR3: TGTGCCAGTAGTGTACCGGGACTTCGGACTGGAAACACCATATATTTT. As protein: CASSVPGLRTGNTIYF.

The chain combines TRBV7-9 with TRBJ1-2; D is unclear. V shed 5 bases and J shed 2 bases, with 15 bases lying between them. The CDR3 runs 15 residues. Per germline, CDR1 SEHNR and CDR2 FQNEAQ (reference sequence). CDR3 coding DNA: TGTGCCAGCAGCCCGCAGATTACAGTAAACTATGGCTACACCTTC. It yields the protein CASSPQITVNYGYTF.

This clone was seen only once. V usage is TRBV6-1 and J usage is TRBJ2-7; 8 bases are shared with TRBD2. In germline, CDR1 is MNHNS, CDR2 SASEGT. Trimming cost V 8 bases and J 3 bases; bases outside gene matches: 12. There are 15 residues in the CDR3. CDR3 protein: CASFGGNSGNYEQYF. The DNA of the CDR3 is TGTGCCAGCTTCGGCGGTAATAGCGGGAACTACGAGCAGTACTTC.

The V call is TRBV2, the J call TRBJ2-1, with TRBD2 identical over 7 bases. Germline V CDR1 and CDR2: SNHLY, FYNNEI. The CDR3 spans 15 residues. The J segment lost 2 bases and the V segment lost 3 bases, leaving 4 bases of the junction unmatched. The CDR3 here is CASSEGRGAYNEQFF. CDR3 DNA: TGTGCCAGCAGTGAGGGGAGGGGCGCCTACAATGAGCAGTTCTTC.

This chain connects TRBV10-3 to TRBJ2-7; TRBD2 matches 8 bases. Per germline, CDR1 ENHRY and CDR2 SYGVKD. V shed 5 bases and J 2 bases; nucleotides not matched to a gene: 11. This CDR3 region has 16 residues. CDR3 residues: CAISYTTSGNPYEQYF. The CDR3 nucleotides are TGTGCCATCAGTTACACAACTAGCGGAAACCCCTACGAGCAGTACTTC.

The chain recombines TRBV5-6 with TRBJ2-7; 7 bases line up with TRBD2. The CDR3 extends over 12 amino acids. Germline V gene lookup returns CDR1 SGHDT and CDR2 YYEEEE. The trim removed 4 bases at V and 6 bases at J, leaving 4 bases unmatched. CDR3 in DNA: TGTGCCAGCAGCCAAACTAGCGTCGAGCAGTACTTC. Translated, it gives CASSQTSVEQYF.